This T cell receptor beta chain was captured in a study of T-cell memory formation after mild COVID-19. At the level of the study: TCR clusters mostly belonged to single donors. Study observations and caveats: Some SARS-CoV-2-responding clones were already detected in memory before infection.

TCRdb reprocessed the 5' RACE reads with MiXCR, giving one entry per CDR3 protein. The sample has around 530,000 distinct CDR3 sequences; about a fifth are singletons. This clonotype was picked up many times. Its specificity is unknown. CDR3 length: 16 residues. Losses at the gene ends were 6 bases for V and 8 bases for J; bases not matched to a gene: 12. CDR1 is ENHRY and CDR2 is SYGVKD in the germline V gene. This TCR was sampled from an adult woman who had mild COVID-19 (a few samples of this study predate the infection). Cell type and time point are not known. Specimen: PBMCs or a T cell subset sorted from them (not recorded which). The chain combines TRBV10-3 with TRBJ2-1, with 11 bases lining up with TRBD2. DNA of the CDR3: TGTGCCATCAGGGGACTAGCGGAGGGGTTTTGGCATGAGCAGTTCTTC. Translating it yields CAIRGLAEGFWHEQFF.